The clone carrying this T cell receptor (beta chain) was detected many times. The antigen remains undetermined. V gave up 0 bases and J gave up 0 bases, with 16 bases separating them. The CDR3 length is 18 residues. CDR1 LGHNA and CDR2 YSLEER come from the germline V gene. TCRdb recomputed calls from the RT-PCR reads with MiXCR, one row per CDR3 protein. Of 650,000 to 800,000 distinct CDR3 sequences listed, approximately 15% are singletons. The data belong to a study of response to subunit inactivated influenza vaccine. The study's findings and limits: T cells newly recruited by each seasonal influenza vaccination are few, the authors suggested.

This chain links TRBV4-3 with TRBJ2-3, with D possibly matching TRBD1 (5 bases). The source is a man in his fifties or sixties who received an inactivated influenza vaccine. This specimen was PBMCs from blood, taken around 15 days before vaccination. The CDR3 protein is CASSQDLRTTSSTDTQYF. The CDR3 DNA reads TGCGCCAGCAGCCAAGATCTTAGGACAACCTCTAGCACAGATACGCAGTATTTT.